The rows below give T cell receptor beta chains drawn from one sample of a study of vaccination and CD4 T cells after COVID-19. TCRdb recomputed calls from the PCR reads with MiXCR, one row per CDR3 protein. The table has some 5,200 distinct CDR3 sequences, 25% seen once. The antigens for these receptors are not known. The sequencing used CD4+ T cells from blood, cultured in vitro, collected after SARS-CoV-2 vaccination. These receptor sequences come from a human donor who had recovered from COVID-19. Each CDR3 is given with its conserved first and last residue. D genes are given only for firm matches. The listing skips clone size in some rows; elsewhere it reads once, few, many or a size class.

TRBD1	TRBV28	TRBJ1-6	large	TGTGCCAGCAGTTTCTCACAGGGGACGGGAAATTCACCCCTCCACTTT	CASSFSQGTGNSPLHF
NA	TRBV12-1	TRBJ2-4	NA	TGTGCCATCTCGACAGGGGGAAACATTCAGTACTTC	CAISTGGNIQYF
TRBD1	TRBV7-9	TRBJ2-4	NA	TGTGCCAGCAGCCTTCGGACAGGTGGGGCCAAAAACATTCAGTACTTC	CASSLRTGGAKNIQYF
NA	TRBV7-2	TRBJ1-1	NA	TGTGCCAGCAGCTTAGCCGGAGGGGGCACTGAAGCTTTCTTT	CASSLAGGGTEAFF
TRBD2	TRBV6-1	TRBJ2-3	medium-sized	TGTGCCAGCAGCCGAACGGGACTAGCGGGGGGAGGGAGCACAGATACGCAGTATTTT	CASSRTGLAGGGSTDTQYF
TRBD2	TRBV6-4	TRBJ2-7	NA	TGTGCCAGCAGTGACCCTGGCCTTATTGCGGGAGGAGTATACGAGCAGTACTTC	CASSDPGLIAGGVYEQYF
TRBD2	TRBV4-3	TRBJ2-1	NA	TGCGCCAGCAGCCAAGACGCTGATACTAGCGGGAGCATGGCGGTCTTC	CASSQDADTSGSMAVF
NA	TRBV20-1	TRBJ2-1	few	TGCAGTGCTAGAAGCTCCTATGACTACACCGAGGCGGGTGAGCAGTTCTTC	CSARSSYDYTEAGEQFF
TRBD1	TRBV27	TRBJ2-7	NA	TGTGCCAGTCGAGAAACAGGGGCCTTCTCCTACGAGCAGTACTTC	CASRETGAFSYEQYF
NA	TRBV20-1	TRBJ1-1	NA	TGCAGTGCTAGGCCCCGTTTCCGACAGTCAGCTGCCACTGAAGCTTTCTTT	CSARPRFRQSAATEAFF
NA	TRBV20-1	TRBJ2-7	few	TGCAGTGCTCCCGTTTGGGGTGGCTACGAGCAGTACTTC	CSAPVWGGYEQYF
NA	TRBV18	TRBJ2-5	NA	TGTGCCAGCTCACGGCTAGCGAGCCAAGAGACCCAGTACTTC	CASSRLASQETQYF
NA	TRBV2	TRBJ2-3	NA	TGTGCCAGCAGTCCCGGCAGGGTCAAAGATACGCAGTATTTT	CASSPGRVKDTQYF
TRBD1	TRBV20-1	TRBJ2-7	medium-sized	TGCAGTGCACGAGTACAGGGGGTTGGCTACGAGCAGTACTTC	CSARVQGVGYEQYF
NA	TRBV19	TRBJ2-7	few	TGTGCCAGTAGTATAGACGAGCAGTACTTC	CASSIDEQYF
NA	TRBV10-2	TRBJ1-1	NA	TGCGCCAGCGGGTCGAACACTGAAGCTTTCTTT	CASGSNTEAFF
NA	TRBV20-1	TRBJ1-5	NA	TGCAGTGCTAGAGTAGGTAGGGCCAATCAGCCCCAGCATTTT	CSARVGRANQPQHF
TRBD2	TRBV28	TRBJ2-3	NA	TGTGCCAGCGGACTAGCGGGACGAAGCACAGATACGCAGTATTTT	CASGLAGRSTDTQYF